The clone carrying this T cell receptor beta chain was seen a few times. The sample belongs to a study of T-cell reconstitution after alpha-beta-depleted transplantation in children. Unique molecular identifiers were incorporated during preparation of the TCRbeta library. TCRdb ran MiXCR on the PCR reads and lists one entry per CDR3 protein. The sample lists about 340,000 distinct CDR3 sequences, about 9.3% occurring once. The receptor's source is a human donor who donated a stem cell graft to a child with acute lymphoblastic leukemia. Sequencing was performed on PBMCs from the stem cell graft donor, taken from the stem cell graft.

The CDR3 region has the DNA TGTGCCAGCAGTGTTAGTGGGTATCTGGGAACTGAAGCTTTCTTT. Its translation is CASSVSGYLGTEAFF. The rearrangement joins TRBV2 to TRBJ1-1; D ambiguous. The germline V gene has CDR1 SNHLY and CDR2 FYNNEI. This CDR3 region has 15 residues. V was shortened by 4 bases and J by 5 bases, with 17 bases between the two germline ends.